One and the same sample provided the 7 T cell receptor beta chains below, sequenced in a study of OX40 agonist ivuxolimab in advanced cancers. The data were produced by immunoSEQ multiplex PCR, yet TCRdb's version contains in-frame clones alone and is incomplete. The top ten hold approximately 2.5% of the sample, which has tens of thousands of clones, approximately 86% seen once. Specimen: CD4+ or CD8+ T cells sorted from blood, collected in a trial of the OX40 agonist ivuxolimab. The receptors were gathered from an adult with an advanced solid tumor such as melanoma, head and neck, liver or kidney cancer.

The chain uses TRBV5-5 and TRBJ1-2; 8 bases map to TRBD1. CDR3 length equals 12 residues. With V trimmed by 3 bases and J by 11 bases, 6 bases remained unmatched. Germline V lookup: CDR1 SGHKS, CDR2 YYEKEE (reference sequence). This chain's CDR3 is CASSWTGFRYTF. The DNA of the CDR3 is TGTGCCAGCAGCTGGACAGGGTTTCGTTACACCTTC.

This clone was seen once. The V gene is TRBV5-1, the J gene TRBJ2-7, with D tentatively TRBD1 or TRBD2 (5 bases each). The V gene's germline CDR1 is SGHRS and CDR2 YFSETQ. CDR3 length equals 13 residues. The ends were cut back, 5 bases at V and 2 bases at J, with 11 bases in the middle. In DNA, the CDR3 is TGCGCCAGCAGGGGGGATGTGGCCTACGAGCAGTACTTC. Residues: CASRGDVAYEQYF.

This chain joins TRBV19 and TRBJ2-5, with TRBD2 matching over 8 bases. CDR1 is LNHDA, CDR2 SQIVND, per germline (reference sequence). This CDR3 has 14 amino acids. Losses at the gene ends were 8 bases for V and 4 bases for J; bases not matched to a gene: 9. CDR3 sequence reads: CASSAGGARETQYF. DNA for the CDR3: TGTGCCAGTTCTGCGGGAGGTGCCAGAGAGACCCAGTACTTC.

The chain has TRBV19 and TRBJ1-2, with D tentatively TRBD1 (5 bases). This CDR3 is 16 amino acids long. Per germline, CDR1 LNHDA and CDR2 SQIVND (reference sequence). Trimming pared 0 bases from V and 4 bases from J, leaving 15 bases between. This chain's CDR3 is CASSIEGTKFVYGYTF. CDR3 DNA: TGTGCCAGTAGTATAGAAGGGACCAAATTTGTCTATGGCTACACCTTC.

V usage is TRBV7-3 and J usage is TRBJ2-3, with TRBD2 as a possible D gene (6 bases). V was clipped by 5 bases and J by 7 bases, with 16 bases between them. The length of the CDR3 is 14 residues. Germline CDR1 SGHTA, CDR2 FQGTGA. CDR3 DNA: TGTGCCAGCAGCGTAGGAAAAGCGGGCTATACGCAGTATTTT. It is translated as CASSVGKAGYTQYF.

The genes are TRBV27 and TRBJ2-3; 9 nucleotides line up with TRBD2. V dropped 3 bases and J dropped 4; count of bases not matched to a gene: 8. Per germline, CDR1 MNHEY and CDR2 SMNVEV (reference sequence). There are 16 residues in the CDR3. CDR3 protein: CASSLGLAGISDTQYF. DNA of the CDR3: TGTGCCAGCAGTTTGGGGCTAGCGGGAATCTCAGATACGCAGTATTTT.

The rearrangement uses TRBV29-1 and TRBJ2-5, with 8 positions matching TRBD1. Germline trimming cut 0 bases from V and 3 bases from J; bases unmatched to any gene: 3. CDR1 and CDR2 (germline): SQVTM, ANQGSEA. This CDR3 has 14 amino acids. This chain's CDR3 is CSVEETGAEETQYF. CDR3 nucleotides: TGCAGCGTTGAAGAGACAGGGGCCGAAGAGACCCAGTACTTC.